Below are 13 T cell receptor beta chains sequenced from a single sample in a study of brain T cells in children with intractable seizures (dated by TCRdb to the early 2020s). Library preparation employed the immunoSEQ multiplex PCR assay. TCRdb took this table from immuneACCESS and kept in-frame rearrangements with V and J called. Such tables lack part of the clones; where checked against another copy, unresolved V genes explain under half of the gap, and the rest is unexplained. This sample gives about 76,000 clones in total; just over 90% of them show up just once. Around 1.6% of the sample goes to the ten largest clones. Per the publication, the time point label means: resected brain tissue, or blood drawn just prior to surgery. The material was peripheral blood, obtained at surgery. Source of these receptors: a boy younger than two with tuberous sclerosis and intractable seizures.

The chain links TRBV2 to TRBJ2-7; D is uncertain. CDR3 length: 17 amino acids. V gave up 7 bases and J gave up 0 bases, with 22 bases separating them. Per germline, CDR1 SNHLY and CDR2 FYNNEI. CDR3 residues: CASTPGWGNKNSYEQYF. The DNA of the CDR3 is TGTGCCAGCACCCCTGGGTGGGGAAACAAGAACTCCTACGAGCAGTACTTC.

The V call is TRBV9, the J call TRBJ2-3; 8 bases map to TRBD2. The CDR3 spans 18 residues. With V trimmed by 0 bases and J by 0 bases, 9 bases remained unmatched. CDR1 is SGDLS, CDR2 YYNGEE, per germline. CDR3 region: CASSVGVGRASSTDTQYF. The CDR3, as DNA: TGTGCCAGCAGCGTAGGCGTCGGGAGGGCCTCTAGCACAGATACGCAGTATTTT.

The CDR3 sequence is CASSSTGYSNQPQHF. In DNA form, the CDR3 reads TGTGCCAGCAGTTCGACAGGCTATAGCAATCAGCCCCAGCATTTT. J is TRBJ1-5 and V is TRBV27; possibly TRBD1 for D (6 bases). The CDR3 loop spans 15 amino acids. Germline V lookup: CDR1 MNHEY, CDR2 SMNVEV (reference sequence). V was trimmed by 4 bases and J by 0 bases, leaving 10 bases between them.

This chain uses TRBV20-1 with TRBJ1-1, with D unresolved. The length of the CDR3 is 11 residues. The germline CDR1 and CDR2 sequences are DFQATT and SNEGSKA (reference sequence). The V and J ends lost 3 bases and 8 bases respectively, with 10 bases between them. The CDR3: CSAREGVEAFF. The CDR3 nucleotides read TGCAGTGCTAGGGAGGGAGTGGAAGCTTTCTTT.

The J gene is TRBJ2-1, the V gene TRBV11-2, with 10 bases identical to TRBD2. J was trimmed by 5 bases and V by 2 bases; bases with no gene match: 9. This CDR3 spans 17 amino acids. The germline V gene has CDR1 SGHAT and CDR2 FQNNGV. The CDR3: CASSLSLSGRRDNEQFF. The CDR3 nucleotides are TGTGCCAGCAGCTTATCCCTTAGCGGGAGGCGGGACAATGAGCAGTTCTTC.

The table lists this clone with a count of one. This chain uses TRBV14 with TRBJ2-7, with 13 bases identical to TRBD2. Per the germline V gene, CDR1 is SGHDN and CDR2 is FVKESK. The CDR3 has 18 amino acids. After removal of 5 bases from V and 3 bases from J, the junction contained 13 bases not matched to a gene. For the CDR3, the DNA is TGTGCCAGCAGCTCGGGACTAGCGGGACCCGGAATAAGCTACGAGCAGTACTTC. Translated, it gives CASSSGLAGPGISYEQYF.

The chain employs TRBV25-1 and TRBJ2-7; D perhaps matches TRBD1 (6 bases). V was cut by 4 bases and J by 2 bases, with 15 bases left in between. This CDR3 spans 15 amino acids. CDR1 and CDR2 (germline): MGHDK, SYGVNS. DNA of the CDR3: TGTGCCAGCAGTGGTGGCGCAGGGGATACCTACGAGCAGTACTTC. Translating it yields CASSGGAGDTYEQYF.

This sequence joins TRBV28 and TRBJ1-3; D might be TRBD1 (5 bases). The CDR3 totals 16 residues. Trimming removed 7 bases at V and 0 bases at J, with 16 bases between. Germline values: CDR1 MDHEN, CDR2 SYDVKM. The DNA of the CDR3 is TGTGCCAGCACAGTGGGGAGGGGTTTCTCTGGAAACACCATATATTTT. The encoded protein is CASTVGRGFSGNTIYF.

The CDR3 sequence: CASSQQGVNQPQHF. CDR3 sequence (DNA): TGTGCCAGTAGTCAACAGGGGGTCAATCAGCCCCAGCATTTT. V usage is TRBV19 and J usage is TRBJ1-5; 8 nucleotides agree with TRBD1. After removal of 5 bases from V and 3 bases from J, the junction contained 3 bases not matched to a gene. The CDR3 covers 14 residues. Germline CDR1 and CDR2: LNHDA and SQIVND (reference sequence).

V usage is TRBV19 and J usage is TRBJ1-6, with unresolved D. V was pared by 2 bases and J by 6 bases, with 17 bases between. This CDR3 spans 17 amino acids. Germline CDR1 reads LNHDA; CDR2 reads SQIVND (reference sequence). The CDR3 DNA sequence: TGTGCCAGTAGTATATTCCTGCCTGGCAGTAGTAATTCACCCCTCCACTTT. Protein product: CASSIFLPGSSNSPLHF.

On this clone itself: Other DNA sequences within the sample encode an identical CDR3. The chain combines TRBV19 with TRBJ2-7; D possibly corresponds to TRBD2 (6 bases). V lost 4 bases and J 4 bases, leaving 8 bases between the germline ends. The CDR3 has 12 amino acids. Germline assignment: CDR1 LNHDA and CDR2 SQIVND (reference sequence). CDR3 sequence (DNA): TGTGCCAGTAGTACCGGGGGATACGAGCAGTACTTC. It codes for CASSTGGYEQYF.

The chain employs TRBV5-4 and TRBJ2-3; D gene unclear. Trimming pared 3 bases from V and 5 bases from J, leaving 7 bases between. This CDR3 contains 12 residues. Germline lookup yields CDR1 SGHNT and CDR2 YYREEE (reference sequence). In nucleotides, the CDR3 is TGTGCCAGCAGCTCATACCTAGATACGCAGTATTTT. Its protein is CASSSYLDTQYF.

The chain employs TRBV9 and TRBJ1-1; D remains unclear. CDR1 and CDR2 (germline): SGDLS, YYNGEE. V was cut by 3 bases and J by 1 base, with 4 bases left in between. The CDR3 length is 12 residues. Written as DNA, the CDR3 is TGTGCCAGCAGCGCAGGGAACACTGAAGCTTTCTTT. Translating it yields CASSAGNTEAFF.